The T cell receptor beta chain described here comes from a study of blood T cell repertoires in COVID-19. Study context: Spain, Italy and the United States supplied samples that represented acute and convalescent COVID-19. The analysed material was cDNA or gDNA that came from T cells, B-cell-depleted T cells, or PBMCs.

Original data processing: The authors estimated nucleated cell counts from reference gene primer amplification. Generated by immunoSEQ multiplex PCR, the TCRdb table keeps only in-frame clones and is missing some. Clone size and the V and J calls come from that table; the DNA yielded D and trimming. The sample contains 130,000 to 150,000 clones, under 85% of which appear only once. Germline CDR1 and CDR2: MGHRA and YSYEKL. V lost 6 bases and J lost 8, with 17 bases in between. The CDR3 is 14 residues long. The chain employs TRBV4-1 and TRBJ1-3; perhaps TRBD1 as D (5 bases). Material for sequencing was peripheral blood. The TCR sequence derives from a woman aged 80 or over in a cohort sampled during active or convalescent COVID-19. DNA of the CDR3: TGCGCCAGCAGTAGAGTGGGGGGTATAGACACCATATATTTT. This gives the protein CASSRVGGIDTIYF.